This TCR beta chain was identified during a study of T cell responses to AZD1222 COVID-19 vaccine. General observations from the study: Donors in the cohort were predominantly white British and more often female, and clonal diversity was possibly underestimated. Only 5 or 6 AZD1222 recipients were seropositive at baseline. Distributed over spike, vaccine-associated CD4 TCRs predominated at 160-218 and 743-854.

A note on this clone: Its antigen is currently unknown.

This table comes from immunoSEQ multiplex PCR, and its TCRdb copy is limited to in-frame clones, with some not included. Here the sample spans 90,000 to 120,000 clones, over 80% being singletons. Trimming left V 6 bases short and J 3 bases short, with 15 bases between. The CDR3 loop spans 14 amino acids. The V gene's germline CDR1 is LNHDA and CDR2 SQIVND (reference sequence). The material sequenced was peripheral blood, taken 28 days after the second AZD1222 dose. This receptor was taken from an adult who received the AZD1222 COVID-19 vaccine. The V gene is TRBV19, the J gene TRBJ2-7; D is perhaps TRBD1 (6 bases). CDR3 protein: CASRTGTPYYEQYF. The DNA for the CDR3 is TGTGCCAGTAGGACCGGGACACCCTACTACGAGCAGTACTTC.